The present TCR beta chain was sequenced within a study of T-cell reconstitution after alpha-beta-depleted transplantation in children. Whole-study findings and limits: Reportedly, only several hundred clones from non-depleted graft cells drove alpha-beta T-cell counts at about two months. Newly generated T cells supplied most T-cell counts and diversity one year post-transplant. Surviving recipient T cells and intrathymic progenitors accounted for some patients' high TCRbeta diversity at day 60.

This clonotype was detected only a few times. The antigen remains undetermined. V shed 4 bases and J 1 base; nucleotides not matched to a gene: 19. The CDR3 is 20 residues long. Germline CDR1 is SGHDN and CDR2 is FVKESK. This sample's TCRbeta library carried unique molecular identifier barcodes. One entry per CDR3 protein, called by TCRdb with MiXCR from the PCR reads. The sample lists about 160,000 distinct CDR3 sequences, roughly 10% seen once, with approximately 13% in the top ten. This TCR came from a boy younger than 10 with acute myeloid leukemia, due to receive a stem cell transplant. The chain uses TRBV14 and TRBJ2-7, with 10 bases fitting TRBD2. The sample in question was PBMCs, obtained before TCRalphabeta/CD19-depleted stem cell transplant. The CDR3 DNA sequence: TGTGCCAGCAGCCCCCGAACAGGGCGGCTAGCGGGAGAAGGGTCCTACGAGCAGTACTTC. It translates to CASSPRTGRLAGEGSYEQYF.